The present TCR beta chain was sequenced within a study of T cell responses to AZD1222 COVID-19 vaccine. The protocol was immunoSEQ multiplex PCR, while the TCRdb copy is restricted to in-frame clones and leaves out a portion. The sample lists around 87,000 clones; about nine tenths were seen once. In regard to this clone: Its target is unknown.

From germline, CDR1 is LNHDA and CDR2 SQIVND (reference sequence). Trimming removed 6 bases from V and 2 bases from J, with 10 bases in between. This CDR3 has 13 residues. Study-wide points: The donor group comprised mostly white British people and more females; the analysis possibly underestimated clonal diversity. Two doses of AZD1222 preceded a rise in Spike-specific TCR breadth and depth. In all cases, repertoires were sampled only after the peak T cell response. Reportedly, close to half of spike-specific TCRs are directed against unmutated variant regions.

The sample consisted of peripheral blood, taken on day 0 of AZD1222 vaccination. The chain carries TRBV19 and TRBJ2-5, with unresolved D. This TCR came from an adult in good health. The DNA for the CDR3 is TGTGCCAGTAGCTTGACGGCTCAAGAGACCCAGTACTTC. Protein product: CASSLTAQETQYF.